This T cell receptor beta chain was captured by sequencing in a study of monozygotic twins with inflammatory bowel disease. Findings and caveats of the study: Versus healthy twins, IBD patients showed fewer clonotypes shared with others, especially with disease activity.

The CDR3 consists of 14 residues. The germline V gene has CDR1 MNHEY and CDR2 SMNVEV (reference sequence). UMIs bearing a 6-nucleotide sample barcode were added through template switching. From its re-call of the 5' RACE reads, TCRdb lists each CDR3 protein once, without DNA. The sample totals approximately 400,000 distinct CDR3 sequences. For this clonotype: Its antigen remains unknown.

Donors each gave approximately 2.5 ml of blood. The material sequenced was blood. The gene calls are TRBV27 and TRBJ1-2. The clonotype comes from a human donor with ulcerative colitis or Crohn's disease, or a healthy co-twin of an affected twin (not recorded which). The CDR3 spells CASSLFEGDYGYTF.